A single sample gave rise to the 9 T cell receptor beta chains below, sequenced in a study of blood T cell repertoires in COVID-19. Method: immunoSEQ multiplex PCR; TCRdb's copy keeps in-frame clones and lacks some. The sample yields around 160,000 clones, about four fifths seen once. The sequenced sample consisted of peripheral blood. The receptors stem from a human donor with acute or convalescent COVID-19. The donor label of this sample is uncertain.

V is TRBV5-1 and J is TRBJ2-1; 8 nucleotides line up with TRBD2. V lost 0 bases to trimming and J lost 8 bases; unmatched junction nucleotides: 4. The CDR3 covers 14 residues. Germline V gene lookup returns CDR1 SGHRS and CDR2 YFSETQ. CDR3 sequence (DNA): TGCGCCAGCAGCTTGGGCGGGGGGTTCGATGAGCAGTTCTTC. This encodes CASSLGGGFDEQFF.

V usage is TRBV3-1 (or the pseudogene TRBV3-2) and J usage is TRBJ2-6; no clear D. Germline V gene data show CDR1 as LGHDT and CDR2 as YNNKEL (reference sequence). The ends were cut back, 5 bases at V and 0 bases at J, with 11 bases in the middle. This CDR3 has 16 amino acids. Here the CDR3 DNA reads TGTGCCAGCAGCTTACACGCAGGCTCTGGGGCCAACGTCCTGACTTTC. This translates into CASSLHAGSGANVLTF.

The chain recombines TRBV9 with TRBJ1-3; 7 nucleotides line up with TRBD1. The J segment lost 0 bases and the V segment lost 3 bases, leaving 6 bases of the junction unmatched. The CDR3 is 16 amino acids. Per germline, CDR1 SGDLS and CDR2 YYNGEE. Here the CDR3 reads CASSEQGVFSGNTIYF. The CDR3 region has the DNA TGTGCCAGCAGCGAGCAGGGGGTTTTCTCTGGAAACACCATATATTTT.

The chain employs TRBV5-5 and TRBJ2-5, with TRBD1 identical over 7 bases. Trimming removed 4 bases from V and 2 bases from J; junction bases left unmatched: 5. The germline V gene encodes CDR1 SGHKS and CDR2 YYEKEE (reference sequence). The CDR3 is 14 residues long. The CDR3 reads CASSILQGQETQYF. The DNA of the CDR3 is TGTGCCAGCAGCATCCTACAGGGGCAAGAGACCCAGTACTTC.

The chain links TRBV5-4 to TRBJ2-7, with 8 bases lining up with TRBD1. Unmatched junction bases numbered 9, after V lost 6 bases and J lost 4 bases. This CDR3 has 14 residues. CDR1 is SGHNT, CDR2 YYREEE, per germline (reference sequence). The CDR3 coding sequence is TGTGCCAGCATAAACACAGGGGGAAGTTACGAGCAGTACTTC. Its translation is CASINTGGSYEQYF.

The CDR3 here is CASRAGTGFGYTF. The CDR3 DNA reads TGTGCCAGCAGGGCCGGGACAGGCTTTGGCTACACCTTC. The gene calls are TRBV6-1 and TRBJ1-2, with 8 nucleotides matching TRBD1. This CDR3 comprises 13 residues. Germline V gene data show CDR1 as MNHNS and CDR2 as SASEGT. The ends lost 6 bases at V and 7 bases at J; junction bases unmatched: 7.

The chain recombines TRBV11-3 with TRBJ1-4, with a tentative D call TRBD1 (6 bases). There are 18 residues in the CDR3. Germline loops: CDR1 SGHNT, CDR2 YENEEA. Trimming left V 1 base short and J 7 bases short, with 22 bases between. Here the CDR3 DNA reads TGTGCCAGCAGCTTAGCGCCCCGGGACACAGCTGCGTTTGAAAAACTGTTTTTT. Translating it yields CASSLAPRDTAAFEKLFF.

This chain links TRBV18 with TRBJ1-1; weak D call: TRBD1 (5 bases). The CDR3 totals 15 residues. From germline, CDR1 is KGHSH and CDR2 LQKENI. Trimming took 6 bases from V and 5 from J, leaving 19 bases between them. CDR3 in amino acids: CASSQEGSKKTEAFF. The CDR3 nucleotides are TGTGCCAGCTCCCAGGAGGGGAGCAAGAAAACTGAAGCTTTCTTT.

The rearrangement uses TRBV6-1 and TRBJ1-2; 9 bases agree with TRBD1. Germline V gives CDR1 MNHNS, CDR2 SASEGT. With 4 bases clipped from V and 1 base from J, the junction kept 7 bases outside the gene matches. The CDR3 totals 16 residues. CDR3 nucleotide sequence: TGTGCCAGCAGTGTGGACAGGGGAGCTTTTAACTATGGCTACACCTTC. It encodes CASSVDRGAFNYGYTF.